The next 14 T cell receptor beta chains were all read from a single sample in a study of cytomegalovirus exposure and HLA in healthy donors. Both 60 Vbeta primers and 13 Jbeta primers went into the PCR. Here immunoSEQ multiplex PCR was the method, and the copy in TCRdb shows in-frame clones only, minus some. Of 100,000 or so clones in the sample, about three quarters were seen once. What was sequenced was PBMCs. These receptors all stem from a male donor in good health and CMV-seropositive.

This chain uses TRBV7-8 with TRBJ1-1; D ambiguous. CDR3 length: 12 amino acids. Germline V gene data show CDR1 as SGHVS and CDR2 as FQNEAQ. V lost 7 bases and J 0 bases, leaving 6 bases between the germline ends. The CDR3 nucleotides read TGTGCCAGCAAACTGCTGAACACTGAAGCTTTCTTT. This codes for CASKLLNTEAFF.

This clone was recorded at least ten times. The chain links TRBV7-2 to TRBJ2-5, with 8 bases aligning to TRBD1. Germline values: CDR1 SGHTA, CDR2 FQGNSA. There are 15 residues in the CDR3. The V segment lost 3 bases and the J segment 1 base; nucleotides outside the gene matches: 4. DNA for the CDR3: TGTGCCAGCAGCTTGGGACAGGTCCCCCAAGAGACCCAGTACTTC. Translation gives CASSLGQVPQETQYF.

This chain joins TRBV6-1 and TRBJ1-6; 7 nucleotides match TRBD1. V lost 3 bases and J lost 6; bases outside the gene matches: 8. The V gene's germline CDR1 is MNHNS and CDR2 SASEGT. The CDR3 spans 16 residues. The CDR3 loop reads CASSDRQGEANSPLHF. DNA for the CDR3: TGTGCCAGCAGTGACCGACAGGGAGAGGCTAATTCACCCCTCCACTTT.

J is TRBJ2-5 and V is TRBV9; 7 bases are a match to TRBD1. The CDR3 spans 14 residues. The V gene's germline CDR1 is SGDLS and CDR2 YYNGEE. Losses at the gene ends were 3 bases for V and 5 bases for J; bases not matched to a gene: 7. For the CDR3, the DNA is TGTGCCAGCAGCGCAATAGGGGGCTGGGAGACCCAGTACTTC. Its translation: CASSAIGGWETQYF.

This clone was counted a few times. This CDR3 reads CSASAQAGGAQQYF. The CDR3 DNA reads TGCAGCGCCTCGGCCCAAGCGGGGGGGGCACAGCAGTACTTC. The chain combines TRBV29-1 with TRBJ2-7; 10 nucleotides line up with TRBD2. From germline, CDR1 is SQVTM and CDR2 ANQGSEA. The CDR3 sequence is 14 residues long. Trimming at V came to 7 bases and at J to 8 bases, leaving 14 bases not matched to a gene.

This clone was seen only once. The chain recombines TRBV5-1 with TRBJ1-1; unclear D gene. The CDR3 length is 14 residues. CDR1 is SGHRS, CDR2 YFSETQ, per germline. Trimming cost V 0 bases and J 5 bases, with 11 bases left between them. The CDR3 nucleotides are TGCGCCAGCAGCTTGGTAGGGCCGGGGACTGAAGCTTTCTTT. This codes for CASSLVGPGTEAFF.

The chain uses TRBV6-5 and TRBJ2-1; the D gene is possibly TRBD2 (5 bases). Per germline, CDR1 MNHEY and CDR2 SVGAGI. V was pared by 0 bases and J by 0 bases, with 6 bases between. The CDR3 loop spans 15 amino acids. CDR3 region: CASSYSGSSYNEQFF. The CDR3 nucleotides read TGTGCCAGCAGTTACTCTGGGAGCTCCTACAATGAGCAGTTCTTC.

This sequence joins TRBV28 and TRBJ1-2, with D unresolved. This CDR3 region has 12 residues. V gave up 4 bases and J gave up 2 bases, with 5 bases separating them. Germline loops: CDR1 MDHEN, CDR2 SYDVKM. The CDR3 reads CASSSGNYGYTF. The CDR3 bases are TGTGCCAGCAGTTCGGGGAACTATGGCTACACCTTC.

Details on this clone: Different DNA sequences within this sample yield the same CDR3. The chain recombines TRBV6-4 with TRBJ2-1; 12 nucleotides agree with TRBD2. The CDR3 is 15 residues long. V lost 0 bases to trimming and J lost 7 bases; unmatched junction nucleotides: 1. CDR1 and CDR2 (germline): MRHNA, SNTAGT. CDR3 DNA sequence: TGTGCCAGCAGTGACTCGCTAGCGGGGGGGAATGAGCAGTTCTTC. Encoded protein: CASSDSLAGGNEQFF.

The V and J genes are TRBV19 and TRBJ1-1, with D hard to call. The germline V gene has CDR1 LNHDA and CDR2 SQIVND (reference sequence). V was cut by 7 bases and J by 3 bases, with 9 bases left in between. The CDR3 has 12 amino acids. The CDR3: CASTSRDTEAFF. CDR3 nucleotides: TGTGCCAGTACCTCCCGGGACACTGAAGCTTTCTTT. Using reference TRBV19 and TRBJ1-1 for the parts outside the CDR3, the full variable domain is DGGITQSPKYLFRKEGQNVTLSCEQNLNHDAMYWYRQDPGQGLRLIYYSQIVNDFQKGDIAEGYSVSREKKESFPLTVTSAQKNPTAFYLCASTSRDTEAFFGQGTRLTVV.

The chain recombines TRBV6-6 with TRBJ2-7; 11 nucleotides match TRBD1. The length of the CDR3 is 16 residues. Trimming cost V 4 bases and J 2 bases; bases outside gene matches: 7. Per the germline V gene, CDR1 is MNHNY and CDR2 is SVGAGI (reference sequence). The CDR3 DNA sequence: TGTGCCAGCAGTTTTGGAGGGACAGGGGGAACCTACGAGCAGTACTTC. Protein: CASSFGGTGGTYEQYF.

This clone was detected only a few times. The chain couples TRBV2 to TRBJ1-4, with 7 bases fitting TRBD1. The ends lost 5 bases at V and 7 bases at J; junction bases unmatched: 7. Germline values: CDR1 SNHLY, CDR2 FYNNEI. The CDR3 is made up of 14 amino acids. This chain's CDR3 is CASSFTGAGEKLFF. CDR3 DNA sequence: TGTGCCAGCAGTTTTACAGGGGCGGGTGAAAAACTGTTTTTT.

The chain uses TRBV10-3 and TRBJ2-2; D is possibly TRBD1 (6 bases). V lost 4 bases and J 2 bases, leaving 8 bases between the germline ends. There are 14 residues in the CDR3. Germline loops: CDR1 ENHRY, CDR2 SYGVKD. The CDR3 DNA is TGTGCCATCAGTGGGACAGCTAACACCGGGGAGCTGTTTTTT. This gives the protein CAISGTANTGELFF.

In its sample, this clone was seen once. The chain carries TRBV2 and TRBJ2-7; the match to TRBD1 covers 8 bases. The CDR3 covers 13 residues. J was trimmed by 6 bases and V by 7 bases; bases with no gene match: 8. In germline, CDR1 is SNHLY, CDR2 FYNNEI. The DNA of the CDR3 is TGTGCCAGCACACGGACAGGGTGGAGCGAGCAGTACTTC. Its translation is CASTRTGWSEQYF.